Below are 13 T cell receptor beta chains sequenced from a single sample in a study of shared clonotypes between healthy human individuals. The data were produced by immunoSEQ multiplex PCR, yet TCRdb's version contains in-frame clones alone and is incomplete. The table shows approximately 2.5 million clones, with more than 90% occurring only once. The sample consisted of naive CD4+ T cells sorted from blood. The subset: CD45RA+ positively selected. The source of these receptors is a man aged 18-30 years in good health.

The chain employs TRBV7-2 and TRBJ1-2; tentative D call: TRBD1 (5 bases). Germline V gene lookup returns CDR1 SGHTA and CDR2 FQGNSA. The CDR3 runs to 15 residues. V was cut by 1 base and J by 4 bases, with 13 bases left in between. The CDR3 bases are TGTGCCAGCAGCTTAGATGGGGCAGGGACCTATGGCTACACCTTC. Translated: CASSLDGAGTYGYTF.

This chain uses TRBV25-1 with TRBJ2-1; D is undetermined. The CDR3 extends over 12 amino acids. Trimming removed 4 bases from V and 8 bases from J, with 9 bases in between. Germline CDR1 MGHDK, CDR2 SYGVNS. CDR3 in DNA: TGTGCCAGCAGTGGTGGGCCCCATGAGCAGTTCTTC. Amino acid sequence: CASSGGPHEQFF.

This chain connects TRBV5-4 to TRBJ1-1; D possibly corresponds to TRBD1 (5 bases). V shed 5 bases and J shed 0 bases, with 11 bases lying between them. The V gene's germline CDR1 is SGHNT and CDR2 YYREEE (reference sequence). The CDR3 runs to 14 residues. The CDR3 DNA sequence: TGTGCCAGCAGTTGGGACGCTATGAACACTGAAGCTTTCTTT. Its translation: CASSWDAMNTEAFF.

Worth noting for this clone: Different DNA sequences within this sample yield the same CDR3. The rearrangement links TRBV18 to TRBJ2-5; tentative D call: TRBD1 (5 bases). V gave up 3 bases and J gave up 4 bases, with 12 bases separating them. This CDR3 spans 14 amino acids. CDR1 and CDR2 (germline): KGHSH, LQKENI. In nucleotides, the CDR3 is TGTGCCAGCTCACCGCCAGGGTTGTCAGAGACCCAGTACTTC. Encoded protein: CASSPPGLSETQYF.

This clone came up once. The V gene is TRBV5-4, the J gene TRBJ1-4, with D unclear. CDR3 length: 14 residues. Looked up from germline, CDR1 is SGHNT and CDR2 is YYREEE (reference sequence). V gave up 3 bases and J gave up 0 bases, with 6 bases separating them. The CDR3 loop is CASSSTSTNEKLFF. The CDR3, as DNA: TGTGCCAGCAGCTCCACCTCAACTAATGAAAAACTGTTTTTT.

This clone was seen a handful of times. This rearrangement joins TRBV18 to TRBJ1-6, with a tentative D call TRBD1 (6 bases). The length of the CDR3 is 12 residues. Germline V gives CDR1 KGHSH, CDR2 LQKENI. Deletions cut 6 bases from V and 15 bases from J, with 15 bases between. DNA of the CDR3: TGTGCCAGCTCGGGGAGGGGACAAATCCTCCACTTT. It translates to CASSGRGQILHF.

The chain has TRBV28 and TRBJ1-2; perhaps TRBD1 as D (6 bases). Germline CDR1 reads MDHEN; CDR2 reads SYDVKM. The V gene lost 7 bases and the J gene lost 10 bases, with 10 bases spanning the gap. The CDR3 spans 10 residues. CDR3 DNA sequence: TGTGCCAGCATGGGGGGCGTCTACACCTTC. Translated, it gives CASMGGVYTF.

This rearrangement joins TRBV10-3 to TRBJ1-6; TRBD1 might be the D (6 bases). The CDR3 is made up of 14 amino acids. V dropped 6 bases and J dropped 9 bases, with 15 bases sitting between them. Germline V gene lookup returns CDR1 ENHRY and CDR2 SYGVKD. The CDR3 nucleotides read TGTGCCATCAGCGAGACCAGGGGAGGTTCACCCCTCCACTTT. This codes for CAISETRGGSPLHF.

The chain is built from TRBV1 and TRBJ2-7; TRBD2 is taken as the D call from the table, unchecked against the DNA. TRBV1 is reported as a pseudogene. This CDR3 has 20 residues. CDR3 nucleotides: TGCACCAGCAGCCATGGGAATCTACTAGCGGGGGGGCGTCCCTCCTACGAGCAGTACTTC. It yields the protein CTSSHGNLLAGGRPSYEQYF.

This sequence joins TRBV28 and TRBJ1-5; 8 positions agree with TRBD1. The V and J ends lost 3 bases and 3 bases, in that order; junction bases with no gene match: 7. The CDR3 has 16 amino acids. Germline CDR1 is MDHEN and CDR2 is SYDVKM. CDR3 sequence reads: CASSFSQGALNQPQHF. The CDR3 nucleotides are TGTGCCAGCAGTTTCTCTCAGGGGGCCCTCAATCAGCCCCAGCATTTT.

V and J are TRBV5-1 and TRBJ2-2, with D unresolved. V lost 4 bases, J lost 1 base, and 5 bases lay in between. Germline lookup yields CDR1 SGHRS and CDR2 YFSETQ. The CDR3 is 13 amino acids. CDR3 residues: CASSEKNTGELFF. The DNA for the CDR3 is TGCGCCAGCAGCGAGAAGAACACCGGGGAGCTGTTTTTT.

This chain links TRBV6-5 with TRBJ1-1, with D possibly being TRBD1 (6 bases). CDR1 and CDR2 (germline): MNHEY, SVGAGI. With 7 bases removed from V and 8 bases from J, the gap between germline ends came to 17 bases. This CDR3 has 13 residues. The CDR3 coding sequence is TGTGCCAGCAAAGGTGCTCGGGGGCGGGAAGCTTTCTTT. Translation gives CASKGARGREAFF.

The chain carries TRBV28 and TRBJ1-6; the match to TRBD1 covers 7 bases. The CDR3 contains 15 residues. Germline CDR1 MDHEN, CDR2 SYDVKM. V shed 5 bases, J shed 6 bases, and the junction held 7 bases outside the gene matches. This CDR3 reads CASSINRGANSPLHF. The CDR3, as DNA: TGTGCCAGCAGTATAAACAGGGGTGCTAATTCACCCCTCCACTTT.